Each of the 16 T cell receptor beta chains below was sequenced from the same sample in a study of blood T cell repertoires in COVID-19. Assay: immunoSEQ multiplex PCR; the TCRdb copy retains only in-frame clones and omits some. The repertoire has about 55,000 clones, about nine tenths of them found once; the top ten carry 14%. Sequencing used peripheral blood. These receptors originate from a man in his sixties or seventies with acute or convalescent COVID-19.

This clone was recorded once. V is TRBV4-2 and J is TRBJ1-4; D is unclear. The V gene lost 1 base and the J gene lost 8 bases, with 11 bases spanning the gap. Germline CDR1 reads LGHNA; CDR2 reads YNFKEQ. There are 14 residues in the CDR3. For the CDR3, the DNA is TGTGCCAGCAGCCAAGTAGGTCAGAGGGAAAAACTGTTTTTT. Amino acid sequence: CASSQVGQREKLFF.

The gene calls are TRBV19 and TRBJ1-5; 10 bases fit TRBD1. The junction had 4 bases not matched to a gene; V was cut back by 5 bases and J by 3 bases. Per the germline V gene, CDR1 is LNHDA and CDR2 is SQIVND (reference sequence). The CDR3 totals 15 residues. The CDR3, as DNA: TGTGCCAGTAGTCAGGGACAGGGGATCAATCAGCCCCAGCATTTT. Its translation: CASSQGQGINQPQHF.

The rearrangement links TRBV7-9 to TRBJ1-4, with D possibly TRBD1 on 5 matching bases. The CDR3 is 15 residues long. From germline, CDR1 is SEHNR and CDR2 FQNEAQ (reference sequence). Trimming cost V 3 bases and J 4 bases, with 12 bases left between them. As DNA, the CDR3 is TGTGCCAGCAGCTTGAGTCTAGGGGATAATGAAAAACTGTTTTTT. Protein sequence: CASSLSLGDNEKLFF.

J is TRBJ2-5 and V is TRBV5-1, with a possible D match to TRBD2 (5 bases). The CDR3 consists of 13 residues. The germline V gene encodes CDR1 SGHRS and CDR2 YFSETQ. V lost 5 bases to trimming and J lost 4 bases, with 12 bases between them. CDR3 sequence: CASSTEGSETQYF. The CDR3 coding sequence is TGCGCCAGCAGTACTGAGGGCTCAGAGACCCAGTACTTC.

This chain uses TRBV25-1 with TRBJ2-3, with 8 bases identical to TRBD1. Trimming took 0 bases from V and 6 from J; bases not matched to a gene: 8. The germline gives CDR1 MGHDK, CDR2 SYGVNS. This CDR3 has 16 amino acids. The CDR3 protein is CASSEYGAGGVDTQYF. The CDR3 nucleotides are TGTGCCAGCAGTGAATATGGGGCAGGGGGCGTGGATACGCAGTATTTT.

This chain connects TRBV5-1 to TRBJ1-1; weak D call: TRBD1 (6 bases). Germline loops: CDR1 SGHRS, CDR2 YFSETQ. V dropped 3 bases and J dropped 1 base, with 10 bases sitting between them. The CDR3 runs to 14 residues. For the CDR3, the DNA is TGCGCCAGCAGCTCCTCGGGACAGAACACTGAAGCTTTCTTT. As protein: CASSSSGQNTEAFF.

This sequence joins TRBV19 and TRBJ2-1, with D possibly matching TRBD2 (5 bases). CDR1 is LNHDA and CDR2 is SQIVND in the germline V gene (reference sequence). CDR3 length equals 15 residues. Trimming took off 3 bases at V and 2 bases at J, with 11 bases between the two ends. The CDR3 is CASSISGVAYNEQFF. CDR3 bases: TGTGCCAGTAGTATCTCCGGGGTAGCCTACAATGAGCAGTTCTTC.

The chain links TRBV9 to TRBJ2-5; 7 bases agree with TRBD1. Germline V gives CDR1 SGDLS, CDR2 YYNGEE. J gave up 4 bases and V 8 bases, and 20 bases lay outside the gene matches. The CDR3 spans 17 residues. The CDR3 region is CARLIYSGYRGRETQYF. The DNA for the CDR3 is TGTGCCAGGCTGATATATTCGGGGTACAGGGGTCGAGAGACCCAGTACTTC.

This chain links TRBV12-5 with TRBJ2-2; a weak D match, TRBD1 (6 bases). V was pared by 5 bases and J by 2 bases, with 15 bases between. The CDR3 spans 16 residues. Per germline, CDR1 LGHNT and CDR2 FRNRAP. CDR3 in DNA: TGTGCTAGTGGTCACTCCGGACAGTTTAACACCGGGGAGCTGTTTTTT. Its protein product is CASGHSGQFNTGELFF.

CDR3 protein: CASSLRPGQGTDTQYF. Here the CDR3 DNA reads TGTGCCAGCAGCCTTCGACCGGGACAGGGCACAGATACGCAGTATTTT. The chain links TRBV14 to TRBJ2-3; 8 bases are a match to TRBD1. Germline V gene sequence: CDR1 SGHDN, CDR2 FVKESK. The CDR3 is 16 amino acids. Germline trimming cut 4 bases from V and 1 base from J; bases unmatched to any gene: 7.

In this sample, this clone turned up a few times. The rearrangement uses TRBV10-3 and TRBJ2-1, with D perhaps TRBD2 (5 bases). Trimming removed 3 bases from V and 6 bases from J, with 21 bases in between. The germline V gene has CDR1 ENHRY and CDR2 SYGVKD. The CDR3 is made up of 17 amino acids. The CDR3 nucleotides read TGTGCCATCAGTGATCCCCCCAAACTAGGACCTGGCAATGAGCAGTTCTTC. This gives the protein CAISDPPKLGPGNEQFF.

V usage is TRBV3-1 (or the pseudogene TRBV3-2) and J usage is TRBJ1-1; 7 bases agree with TRBD1. There are 15 residues in the CDR3. Germline trimming cut 4 bases from V and 4 bases from J; bases unmatched to any gene: 9. CDR1 is LGHDT, CDR2 YNNKEL, per germline (reference sequence). The CDR3, as DNA: TGTGCCAGCAGCCTGCGACAGGGTAGGGGCACTGAAGCTTTCTTT. Translated, it gives CASSLRQGRGTEAFF.

This chain links TRBV7-2 with TRBJ1-2; 8 bases map to TRBD1. Germline V CDR1 and CDR2: SGHTA, FQGNSA. J lost 2 bases, V lost 6 bases, and 2 bases had no gene match. CDR3 size: 13 residues. CDR3: CASSWDRNYGYTF. In DNA form, the CDR3 reads TGTGCCAGCAGTTGGGACAGGAACTATGGCTACACCTTC. The whole variable domain, filled in from reference TRBV7-2 and TRBJ1-2, reads GAGVSQSPSNKVTEKGKDVELRCDPISGHTALYWYRQSLGQGLEFLIYFQGNSAPDKSGLPSDRFSAERTGGSVSTLTIQRTQQEDSAVYLCASSWDRNYGYTFGSGTRLTVV.

This chain links TRBV27 with TRBJ1-5; 10 bases fit TRBD1. The trim removed 5 bases at V and 1 base at J, leaving 5 bases unmatched. The germline V gene encodes CDR1 MNHEY and CDR2 SMNVEV (reference sequence). CDR3 length: 16 amino acids. The CDR3 bases are TGTGCCAGCAGTCCAGACAGGGGGCGAAGCAATCAGCCCCAGCATTTT. Translating it yields CASSPDRGRSNQPQHF.

The chain carries TRBV6-5 and TRBJ2-6; TRBD1 might be the D (6 bases). Germline CDR1 reads MNHEY; CDR2 reads SVGAGI. V was trimmed by 6 bases and J by 1 base, leaving 10 bases between them. CDR3 length: 15 amino acids. DNA for the CDR3: TGTGCCAGCAGGGACAGTGGTTCTGGGGCCAACGTCCTGACTTTC. Amino acid sequence: CASRDSGSGANVLTF.

The V and J genes are TRBV19 and TRBJ1-1, with 7 positions matching TRBD1. Per the germline V gene, CDR1 is LNHDA and CDR2 is SQIVND (reference sequence). The CDR3 spans 18 residues. J gave up 1 base and V 1 base, and 12 bases lay outside the gene matches. Written as DNA, the CDR3 is TGTGCCAGTAGTATAGCGACCGTAGGAGGGGGCGGGAACACTGAAGCTTTCTTT. Amino acids: CASSIATVGGGGNTEAFF. Full variable domain (outside the CDR3, taken from reference TRBV19 and TRBJ1-1): DGGITQSPKYLFRKEGQNVTLSCEQNLNHDAMYWYRQDPGQGLRLIYYSQIVNDFQKGDIAEGYSVSREKKESFPLTVTSAQKNPTAFYLCASSIATVGGGGNTEAFFGQGTRLTVV.